A single sample is the source of the 10 T cell receptor beta chains below, sequenced in a study of CD8 T cells in ankylosing spondylitis. Their antigens are not known. In TCRdb, the 5' RACE reads were re-called with MiXCR into one record per CDR3 protein. The table shows over 600,000 distinct CDR3 sequences, with roughly 20% occurring only once. Study outcomes and limitations: It appeared that ankylosing spondylitis blood was characterized by a TCR beta motif of several highly homologous variants.

The specimen sequenced was blood, either unsorted or a sorted T cell fraction (not recorded which). All receptors derive from a male donor with ankylosing spondylitis.

This clonotype was recorded many times. This chain connects TRBV2 to TRBJ1-1; D is possibly TRBD1 (5 bases). Trimming shortened V by 5 bases and J by 0 bases, and 10 bases separated the two germline ends. Germline CDR1 and CDR2: SNHLY and FYNNEI. CDR3 length: 14 amino acids. Here the CDR3 reads CASSLVRVNTEAFF. In nucleotides, the CDR3 is TGTGCCAGCAGTTTGGTCAGGGTGAACACTGAAGCTTTCTTT. Drawing the rest from reference TRBV2 and TRBJ1-1, the complete variable domain is EPEVTQTPSHQVTQMGQEVILRCVPISNHLYFYWYRQILGQKVEFLVSFYNNEISEKSEIFDDQFSVERPDGSNFTLKIRSTKLEDSAMYFCASSLVRVNTEAFFGQGTRLTVV.

The V call is TRBV7-8, the J call TRBJ1-2, with 7 positions matching TRBD1. Germline assignment: CDR1 SGHVS and CDR2 FQNEAQ. After removal of 5 bases from V and 1 base from J, the junction contained 10 bases not matched to a gene. The CDR3 runs 16 residues. In DNA, the CDR3 is TGTGCCAGCAGCCCAAAGACAGGGACATTTAACTATGGCTACACCTTC. This gives the protein CASSPKTGTFNYGYTF.

The chain joins TRBV7-8 to TRBJ2-1, with D perhaps matching TRBD1 (6 bases). Per the germline V gene, CDR1 is SGHVS and CDR2 is FQNEAQ. Trimming cost V 4 bases and J 15 bases, with 13 bases left between them. The CDR3 sequence is 11 residues long. The CDR3 sequence: CASSSYRVLFF. The CDR3 region has the DNA TGTGCCAGCAGCTCATACAGGGTTCTGTTCTTC.

A few counts support this clonotype. J is TRBJ2-5 and V is TRBV7-8; D may be TRBD2 (5 bases). CDR1 is SGHVS, CDR2 FQNEAQ, per germline. The CDR3 sequence is 14 residues long. Trimming removed 1 base from V and 5 bases from J, with 11 bases in between. The CDR3, as DNA: TGTGCCAGCAGCTTAGTTTCTTGGGAGGAGACCCAGTACTTC. Its translation: CASSLVSWEETQYF. Complete variable domain (other parts from reference TRBV7-8 and TRBJ2-5): GAGVSQSPRYKVAKRGQDVALRCDPISGHVSLFWYQQALGQGPEFLTYFQNEAQLDKSGLPSDRFFAERPEGSVSTLKIQRTQQEDSAVYLCASSLVSWEETQYFGPGTRLLVL.

This clonotype was found a few times. The rearrangement uses TRBV20-1 and TRBJ1-5; D is unclear. Germline CDR1 DFQATT, CDR2 SNEGSKA (reference sequence). Trimming took off 5 bases at V and 5 bases at J, with 13 bases between the two ends. This CDR3 has 13 amino acids. The CDR3 nucleotides read TGCAGTGCTGCACCCACCGGGGATCAGCCCCAGCATTTT. It yields the protein CSAAPTGDQPQHF.

The chain is built from TRBV20-1 and TRBJ2-1; 14 bases match TRBD2. Germline CDR1 and CDR2: DFQATT and SNEGSKA (reference sequence). The V gene end was trimmed by 6 bases and the J gene end by 10 bases; junction bases not matched to a gene: 8. The length of the CDR3 is 14 residues. CDR3 in DNA: TGCAGTGCCTCGACTAGCGGGAGGGGCAGGGAGCAGTTCTTC. Translation gives CSASTSGRGREQFF.

This clonotype was counted many times. The chain links TRBV10-3 to TRBJ2-1; D remains unclear. The germline gives CDR1 ENHRY, CDR2 SYGVKD. Trimming took off 4 bases at V and 9 bases at J, with 10 bases between the two ends. CDR3 length: 12 amino acids. The CDR3 here is CAISVSETEQFF. The DNA for the CDR3 is TGTGCCATCAGTGTATCAGAAACTGAGCAGTTCTTC.

This chain links TRBV12-3 or TRBV12-4 with TRBJ1-3; TRBD1 matches 9 bases. V lost 6 bases to trimming and J lost 7 bases; unmatched junction nucleotides: 10. The CDR3 is 15 amino acids. The CDR3 nucleotides are TGTGCCAGCAGAACCGCGGGACAGGGACGCAACACCATATATTTT. It encodes CASRTAGQGRNTIYF.

This clonotype has just a few counts. J is TRBJ2-3 and V is TRBV7-2, with TRBD2 identical over 13 bases. In germline, CDR1 is SGHTA, CDR2 FQGNSA. The CDR3 is 17 residues long. The V and J ends lost 4 bases and 5 bases, in that order; junction bases with no gene match: 9. CDR3 protein: CASSWRLAGGVKDTQYF. The CDR3 DNA reads TGTGCCAGCAGCTGGCGACTAGCGGGAGGTGTGAAAGATACGCAGTATTTT.

In its sample, this clonotype was seen a few times. The V and J genes are TRBV15 and TRBJ2-4, with TRBD1 matching over 7 bases. The CDR3 extends over 16 amino acids. With V trimmed by 1 base and J by 1 base, 4 bases remained unmatched. Germline V lookup: CDR1 LNHNV, CDR2 YYDKDF (reference sequence). The DNA for the CDR3 is TGTGCCACCAGCAGAGGCGAGGGGGCGGCCAAAAACATTCAGTACTTC. Its translation: CATSRGEGAAKNIQYF.